Following are 27 T cell receptor beta chains from one sample sequenced in a study of shared clonotypes between healthy human individuals. The naive CD8 subset, CD45RO-negative cells positively selected for CCR7, excluded terminally differentiated effector memory CD45RA+ cells. Sequenced by immunoSEQ multiplex PCR; TCRdb stores in-frame clones only, minus some. This sample has over 2,000,000 clones, with roughly 95% found just once. The sequenced sample consisted of naive CD8+ T cells from PBMCs. All receptors come from a man aged 18 to 29 in good health. Some clones in this sample may be carry-over from other donors' samples.

The chain carries TRBV6-6 and TRBJ2-7, with D unclear. Trimming removed 6 bases at V and 6 bases at J, with 18 bases between. The CDR3 loop spans 14 amino acids. Germline V lookup: CDR1 MNHNY, CDR2 SVGAGI (reference sequence). The CDR3, as DNA: TGTGCCAGCAGCGGATCCATCCCTAAGGGCGAGCAGTACTTC. Amino acids: CASSGSIPKGEQYF.

The chain uses TRBV29-1 and TRBJ1-1, with TRBD1 as a possible D gene (5 bases). This CDR3 comprises 12 residues. V gave up 3 bases and J gave up 4 bases, with 9 bases separating them. Germline CDR1 SQVTM, CDR2 ANQGSEA. This CDR3 reads CSVDARVTEAFF. DNA for the CDR3: TGCAGCGTTGACGCCAGGGTCACTGAAGCTTTCTTT.

The CDR3 DNA reads as TGTGCCAGCAGCCCGCGGGAGGGGTCGAGCACCGGGGAGCTGTTTTTT. This translates into CASSPREGSSTGELFF. The rearrangement links TRBV7-3 to TRBJ2-2; 9 nucleotides line up with TRBD2. The CDR3 has 16 amino acids. The germline CDR1 and CDR2 sequences are SGHTA and FQGTGA. J gave up 4 bases and V 5 bases, and 8 bases lay outside the gene matches. Full variable domain (rest looked up from reference TRBV7-3 and TRBJ2-2): GAGVSQTPSNKVTEKGKYVELRCDPISGHTALYWYRQSLGQGPEFLIYFQGTGAADDSGLPNDRFFAVRPEGSVSTLKIQRTERGDSAVYLCASSPREGSSTGELFFGEGSRLTVL.

The rearrangement joins TRBV7-9 to TRBJ2-3; either TRBD1 or TRBD2 may fit D (5 bases each). Germline V gene data show CDR1 as SEHNR and CDR2 as FQNEAQ (reference sequence). V was cut by 8 bases and J by 5 bases, with 11 bases left in between. The CDR3 extends over 12 amino acids. The CDR3 reads CASSGGGDTQYF. In nucleotides, the CDR3 is TGTGCCAGCTCGGGTGGGGGAGATACGCAGTATTTT.

The chain couples TRBV9 to TRBJ2-3; D possibly corresponds to TRBD2 (7 bases). The CDR3 loop spans 17 amino acids. V lost 0 bases and J lost 2, with 16 bases in between. Per germline, CDR1 SGDLS and CDR2 YYNGEE. The chain's CDR3 is CASSVGEGGTITDTQYF. CDR3 DNA sequence: TGTGCCAGCAGCGTAGGGGAGGGAGGGACAATCACAGATACGCAGTATTTT.

The chain joins TRBV27 to TRBJ2-5; 9 bases align to TRBD2. Trimming took 5 bases from V and 5 from J; bases not matched to a gene: 6. Germline-derived CDR1 and CDR2 are MNHEY and SMNVEV (reference sequence). This CDR3 is built from 14 residues. The CDR3 sequence is CASSRAGGLETQYF. CDR3 bases: TGTGCCAGCAGTCGAGCGGGAGGTTTGGAGACCCAGTACTTC.

V usage is TRBV19 and J usage is TRBJ2-1; the D call may be TRBD1 or TRBD2 (5 bases each). Germline CDR1 LNHDA, CDR2 SQIVND (reference sequence). Trimming took off 0 bases at V and 5 bases at J, with 14 bases between the two ends. CDR3 length: 16 residues. CDR3 bases: TGTGCCAGTAGTATAGATTGGGCTCGGGGCCACAATGAGCAGTTCTTC. This translates into CASSIDWARGHNEQFF. Based on the CDR3 plus reference TRBV19 and TRBJ2-1, the full variable domain is DGGITQSPKYLFRKEGQNVTLSCEQNLNHDAMYWYRQDPGQGLRLIYYSQIVNDFQKGDIAEGYSVSREKKESFPLTVTSAQKNPTAFYLCASSIDWARGHNEQFFGPGTRLTVL.

The table lists this clone with a count of one. The chain couples TRBV5-3 to TRBJ2-7; the match to TRBD1 covers 7 bases. TRBV5-3 is known as an ORF, though its function is uncertain. V was clipped by 4 bases and J by 5 bases; unmatched bases: 9. The length of the CDR3 is 14 residues. CDR3 amino acids: CARSLNPGTDEQYF. The CDR3 DNA reads as TGTGCCAGAAGCCTTAACCCCGGGACAGACGAGCAGTACTTC.

This clone was detected a few times. V gene TRBV9 combines with J gene TRBJ1-1, with a possible D match to TRBD1 (5 bases). The germline V gene encodes CDR1 SGDLS and CDR2 YYNGEE. The CDR3 runs 15 residues. Between the trimmed V and J ends, which lost 0 bases and 5 bases, there was a span of 14 bases. The CDR3 sequence is CASSVGPGLETEAFF. CDR3 in DNA: TGTGCCAGCAGCGTAGGCCCAGGGTTGGAAACTGAAGCTTTCTTT.

This clone occurred once. The CDR3 coding sequence is TGTGCCAGCAGTATCACCGGGTTCACCTACGAGCAGTACTTC. Encoded protein: CASSITGFTYEQYF. The genes are TRBV27 and TRBJ2-7; D not certain. Trimming left V 5 bases short and J 2 bases short, with 13 bases between. This CDR3 is 14 amino acids long. Germline V gives CDR1 MNHEY, CDR2 SMNVEV (reference sequence).

A single count supports this clone. V is TRBV6-5 and J is TRBJ2-1, with unresolved D. Germline V gene sequence: CDR1 MNHEY, CDR2 SVGAGI. The CDR3 is made up of 12 amino acids. The germline V and J ends were trimmed by 2 bases and 9 bases, with 8 bases remaining between them. The CDR3 protein is CASSYPQSEQFF. CDR3 nucleotide sequence: TGTGCCAGCAGTTACCCACAGAGTGAGCAGTTCTTC.

This clone was found a few times. J is TRBJ2-7 and V is TRBV18; D call uncertain. This CDR3 comprises 14 residues. V lost 1 base, J lost 1 base, and 8 bases lay in between. Germline CDR1 and CDR2: KGHSH and LQKENI. The CDR3 DNA reads as TGTGCCAGCTCACCACTGGGTGGATCCTACGAGCAGTACTTC. This sequence encodes CASSPLGGSYEQYF. The complete variable domain, with remaining parts taken from reference TRBV18 and TRBJ2-7, reads NAGVMQNPRHLVRRRGQEARLRCSPMKGHSHVYWYRQLPEEGLKFMVYLQKENIIDESGMPKERFSAEFPKEGPSILRIQQVVRGDSAAYFCASSPLGGSYEQYFGPGTRLTVT.

This chain links TRBV18 with TRBJ2-3; 9 bases match TRBD2. The CDR3 sequence is 17 residues long. The germline gives CDR1 KGHSH, CDR2 LQKENI. Unmatched junction bases numbered 10, after V lost 0 bases and J lost 6 bases. The CDR3 loop is CASSPPIELAGEDTQYF. As DNA, the CDR3 is TGTGCCAGCTCACCACCGATTGAGTTAGCGGGAGAGGATACGCAGTATTTT.

In the case of this clone: The sample carries other DNA sequences with the same CDR3. The rearrangement uses TRBV10-3 and TRBJ2-3; the D is unclear. CDR1 and CDR2 from the germline V gene are ENHRY and SYGVKD. The CDR3 totals 13 residues. The ends were cut back, 4 bases at V and 2 bases at J, with 7 bases in the middle. The CDR3 bases are TGTGCCATCAGTGGGGTCCTCACAGATACGCAGTATTTT. Its translation: CAISGVLTDTQYF.

The V gene is TRBV9, the J gene TRBJ2-1, with D perhaps being TRBD1 or TRBD2 (5 bases each). Trimming removed 0 bases at V and 6 bases at J, with 13 bases between. Germline V gene lookup returns CDR1 SGDLS and CDR2 YYNGEE. The CDR3 consists of 15 residues. Here the CDR3 DNA reads TGTGCCAGCAGCGTAGCCCTGGGACCCTCCAATGAGCAGTTCTTC. Its translation is CASSVALGPSNEQFF. The full variable domain, rest sourced from reference TRBV9 and TRBJ2-1, is DSGVTQTPKHLITATGQRVTLRCSPRSGDLSVYWYQQSLDQGLQFLIQYYNGEERAKGNILERFSAQQFPDLHSELNLSSLELGDSALYFCASSVALGPSNEQFFGPGTRLTVL.

This clone was detected once. This sequence joins TRBV2 and TRBJ2-7; D is unclear. The V end lost 7 bases, the J end lost 2 bases, and 12 bases lay between the germline ends. The CDR3 runs 13 residues. The V gene's germline CDR1 is SNHLY and CDR2 FYNNEI. The DNA for the CDR3 is TGTGCCAGCATGGGCGGCGGTGCCTACGAGCAGTACTTC. Amino acid sequence: CASMGGGAYEQYF.

This clone turned up a few times. The J gene is TRBJ1-5, the V gene TRBV2, with no clear D. CDR1 and CDR2 (germline): SNHLY, FYNNEI. This CDR3 contains 14 residues. V was cut by 6 bases and J by 6 bases, with 15 bases left in between. The CDR3 nucleotides are TGTGCCAGCAGCCCCGCCGCTCTCAGTCAGCCCCAGCATTTT. It is translated as CASSPAALSQPQHF.

This clone was detected once. The chain links TRBV2 to TRBJ2-1; D may be TRBD1 or TRBD2 (6 bases each). Trimming stripped 7 bases from V and 2 bases from J, with 18 bases between. CDR3 length: 16 amino acids. Germline V gives CDR1 SNHLY, CDR2 FYNNEI. The CDR3 here is CASITDGGGAYNEQFF. The CDR3 DNA reads TGTGCCAGCATCACGGACGGAGGGGGAGCCTACAATGAGCAGTTCTTC.

The V and J genes are TRBV4-1 and TRBJ2-5, with D unclear. Germline CDR1 and CDR2: MGHRA and YSYEKL. With 4 bases removed from V and 2 bases from J, the gap between germline ends came to 26 bases. The CDR3 covers 19 residues. CDR3 sequence (DNA): TGCGCCAGCAGCCGATCCGCCTCCCAGGAGTTCCGTCTTCAAGAGACCCAGTACTTC. Residues: CASSRSASQEFRLQETQYF.

This chain uses TRBV6-6 with TRBJ2-5; TRBD1 is a possible D gene (5 bases). V gave up 5 bases and J gave up 4 bases, with 14 bases separating them. The germline V gene has CDR1 MNHNY and CDR2 SVGAGI (reference sequence). CDR3 size: 14 residues. CDR3 sequence: CASSNSWGRETQYF. The CDR3 DNA follows: TGTGCCAGCAGTAATTCATGGGGCCGAGAGACCCAGTACTTC.

The V call is TRBV4-3, the J call TRBJ2-5; 11 bases map to TRBD2. Germline loops: CDR1 LGHNA, CDR2 YSLEER. J gave up 5 bases and V 0 bases, and 5 bases lay outside the gene matches. CDR3 length equals 16 residues. As DNA, the CDR3 is TGCGCCAGCAGCCAAGATCAACTAGCGGGAGTTGAGACCCAGTACTTC. This codes for CASSQDQLAGVETQYF.

The chain joins TRBV25-1 to TRBJ2-1; D is unclear. Trimming cost V 8 bases and J 6 bases, with 14 bases left between them. Germline V gene sequence: CDR1 MGHDK, CDR2 SYGVNS. The CDR3 has 13 amino acids. Here the CDR3 reads CASAPGYVNEQFF. As DNA, the CDR3 is TGTGCCAGCGCCCCGGGCTACGTCAATGAGCAGTTCTTC.

V is TRBV21-1 and J is TRBJ2-5. TRBV21-1 is listed as a pseudogene. CDR3 length equals 19 residues. DNA of the CDR3: TGTGCCAGCAGCAAAGAGCCCGATACCGGGACCCTCTCCGCAGAGACCCAGTACTTC. Its translation: CASSKEPDTGTLSAETQYF.

This sequence joins TRBV7-9 and TRBJ1-2; a weak D match, TRBD1 (6 bases). In germline, CDR1 is SEHNR, CDR2 FQNEAQ (reference sequence). With 5 bases removed from V and 1 base from J, the gap between germline ends came to 20 bases. This CDR3 comprises 17 residues. Here the CDR3 DNA reads TGTGCCAGCAGCCCTGGTGGGGGGGCACAGTATAACTATGGCTACACCTTC. This sequence encodes CASSPGGGAQYNYGYTF.

A single count supports this clone. The chain has TRBV7-9 and TRBJ2-1; D gene unclear. This CDR3 contains 13 residues. Germline V lookup: CDR1 SEHNR, CDR2 FQNEAQ (reference sequence). V was trimmed by 3 bases and J by 5 bases, leaving 8 bases between them. The CDR3 nucleotides read TGTGCCAGCAGCTTCGCTATGAACAATGAGCAGTTCTTC. This gives the protein CASSFAMNNEQFF.

The rearrangement joins TRBV9 to TRBJ2-4; D is uncertain. Trimming pared 0 bases from V and 5 bases from J, leaving 6 bases between. Per germline, CDR1 SGDLS and CDR2 YYNGEE. The CDR3 runs to 13 residues. CDR3 DNA: TGTGCCAGCAGCGTAGGATACGAAAACATTCAGTACTTC. It translates to CASSVGYENIQYF.

This clone showed up just once. The chain carries TRBV19 and TRBJ1-1; the match to TRBD1 covers 9 bases. CDR1 is LNHDA, CDR2 SQIVND, per germline (reference sequence). The junction had 10 bases not matched to a gene; V was cut back by 9 bases and J by 2 bases. The CDR3 runs 15 residues. The DNA of the CDR3 is TGTGCCAGCTCCCCGGGACAGGGAATCAACACTGAAGCTTTCTTT. Its protein is CASSPGQGINTEAFF.